Listed below are T cell receptor beta chains from one sample, sequenced in a study of shared clonotypes between healthy human individuals. Libraries were prepared by immunoSEQ multiplex PCR; TCRdb keeps only in-frame clonotypes and omits some of them. This sample carries roughly 1,500,000 clones, approximately 98.5% of them seen once, and the ten largest clones take 0.36%. The specimen was naive CD4+ T cells sorted from blood. The source of these receptors is a man aged 25-45 years in good health. The CDR3 runs from the conserved cysteine through the conserved F or W. The D gene is left open where the match is weak. The size of a clone is reported for some rows only, either as once, few or many, or as a class for expanded clones.

abundance	v_gene	d_gene	j_gene	CDR3aa	CDR3nt
NA	TRBV5-1	NA	TRBJ2-1	CASRARESSYNEQFF	TGCGCCAGCAGGGCCCGGGAGAGCTCCTACAATGAGCAGTTCTTC
NA	TRBV27	TRBD1	TRBJ1-2	CASTPGTGTFGYTF	TGTGCCAGCACCCCAGGGACAGGGACTTTTGGCTACACCTTC
NA	TRBV19	NA	TRBJ2-7	CASSIRMGTRYYEQYF	TGTGCCAGTAGTATTCGAATGGGGACCCGGTACTACGAGCAGTACTTC
NA	TRBV11-2	TRBD2	TRBJ2-7	CASSLDDDWTSGNFYEQYF	TGTGCCAGCAGCTTAGATGATGATTGGACTAGCGGGAACTTCTACGAGCAGTACTTC
NA	TRBV5-1	NA	TRBJ1-1	CASSPLLGTEAFF	TGCGCCAGCAGCCCTTTATTGGGCACTGAAGCTTTCTTT
once	TRBV5-1	NA	TRBJ1-5	CASGRPQPQHF	TGCGCCAGCGGACGGCCTCAGCCCCAGCATTTT
NA	TRBV18	TRBD2	TRBJ2-6	CASSLTVAGGSGANVLTF	TGTGCCAGCTCACTGACGGTAGCGGGAGGGTCTGGGGCCAACGTCCTGACTTTC
NA	TRBV6-5	TRBD1	TRBJ1-2	CASSWNPSGGGNGYTF	TGTGCCAGCAGTTGGAATCCTTCAGGGGGAGGGAATGGCTACACCTTC
NA	TRBV28	TRBD2	TRBJ2-3	CASSLDRGRRTDTQYF	TGTGCCAGCAGTTTAGACCGCGGGAGGCGCACAGATACGCAGTATTTT
NA	TRBV5-1	TRBD2	TRBJ2-5	CASSSLDWGGETQYF	TGCGCCAGCAGCTCCCTGGACTGGGGGGGAGAGACCCAGTACTTC